This T cell receptor beta chain was captured in a study of early T cells in non-severe SARS-CoV-2 infection. Study context: Sequencing input comprised bulk RNA from unsorted whole blood; chain pairing was not available.

Broader study findings: There was a bias toward anti-spike CD8 responses in VDJdb matching, which missed private and CD4 specificities.

The CDR3 has 13 amino acids. Trimming removed 5 bases from V and 2 bases from J; junction bases left unmatched: 6. The germline gives CDR1 SQVTM, CDR2 ANQGSEA. Regarding this clonotype: Its antigen is unknown.

TCRdb fed the 5' RACE reads into MiXCR, producing one record per CDR3 protein. The sample records about 59,000 distinct CDR3 sequences, 9.5% to 15% being singletons. This chain connects TRBV29-1 to TRBJ2-7, with 7 positions matching TRBD1. The sequenced sample was whole blood. The TCR originated in an adult who was a healthcare worker with PCR-confirmed SARS-CoV-2 infection or an uninfected control (not recorded which). The CDR3 bases are TGCAGCGTTCTCCCGGGACAGCCCTACGAGCAGTACTTC. Its translation is CSVLPGQPYEQYF.